In this sample, the clone carrying this TCR beta chain turned up once. This sample is drawn from a study of ipilimumab plus nivolumab after autologous stem cell transplantation. The CDR3 has 17 residues. V lost 0 bases and J lost 3, with 17 bases in between. Germline CDR1 and CDR2: LNHDA and SQIVND (reference sequence). Measured with immunoSEQ multiplex PCR; TCRdb has only the in-frame clones, and not every one. The data hold about 40,000 clones, with 80% to 95% observed a single time. The TCR originated in a male donor with multiple myeloma. Sample: PBMCs, taken in a trial of ipilimumab plus nivolumab as post-transplant consolidation. The rearrangement uses TRBV19 and TRBJ1-2; D possibly corresponds to TRBD1 (5 bases). The CDR3 protein is CASSIDGRGGRHYGYTF. The CDR3, as DNA: TGTGCCAGTAGTATAGATGGGAGGGGCGGCAGGCACTATGGCTACACCTTC. Full variable domain (remainder filled in from reference TRBV19 and TRBJ1-2): DGGITQSPKYLFRKEGQNVTLSCEQNLNHDAMYWYRQDPGQGLRLIYYSQIVNDFQKGDIAEGYSVSREKKESFPLTVTSAQKNPTAFYLCASSIDGRGGRHYGYTFGSGTRLTVV.